What follows are 6 T cell receptor beta chains derived from one specimen sequenced in a study of cytomegalovirus exposure and HLA in healthy donors. Both 60 Vbeta primers and 13 Jbeta primers went into the PCR. Libraries were prepared by immunoSEQ multiplex PCR; TCRdb keeps only in-frame clonotypes and omits some of them. The sample has around 190,000 clones; around a tenth are singletons. Input material: PBMCs. Receptors originate from a woman aged 25 to 39 in good health and CMV-seropositive.

This clone was recorded a few times. This sequence joins TRBV4-1 and TRBJ2-1, with 7 bases matching TRBD2. The germline CDR1 and CDR2 sequences are MGHRA and YSYEKL. The CDR3 totals 13 residues. V shed 6 bases, J shed 2 bases, and the junction held 1 base outside the gene matches. The CDR3 DNA reads TGCGCCAGCAGTGCGGGAGCCTACAATGAGCAGTTCTTC. The encoded protein is CASSAGAYNEQFF.

The chain employs TRBV5-1 and TRBJ2-1; 8 positions match TRBD1. This CDR3 comprises 15 residues. CDR1 SGHRS and CDR2 YFSETQ come from the germline V gene. V gave up 4 bases and J gave up 0 bases; unmatched junction bases: 3. CDR3 in amino acids: CASSVGTGSYNEQFF. CDR3 sequence (DNA): TGCGCCAGCAGCGTTGGGACAGGCTCCTACAATGAGCAGTTCTTC.

V gene TRBV11-1 combines with J gene TRBJ1-2; 9 bases fit TRBD1. V lost 1 base to trimming and J lost 2 bases; unmatched junction nucleotides: 5. This CDR3 comprises 16 residues. The germline CDR1 and CDR2 sequences are SGHAT and FQDESV (reference sequence). CDR3 coding DNA: TGTGCCAGCAGCTTAGTTCGGGACAGGGCGAACTATGGCTACACCTTC. Its translation: CASSLVRDRANYGYTF.

This clone was recorded a few times. The V and J genes are TRBV7-2 and TRBJ2-7, with TRBD1 matching 8 bases. In germline, CDR1 is SGHTA, CDR2 FQGNSA. V trimming: 3 bases; J trimming: 3 bases; junction bases outside the gene matches: 7. The CDR3 contains 15 residues. Written as DNA, the CDR3 is TGTGCCAGCAGCTTCCGACAGGGGCCAGACTACGAGCAGTACTTC. This translates into CASSFRQGPDYEQYF.

On this clone: The CDR3 carries no conserved terminal phenylalanine or tryptophan, so it likely arises from a read error. This sequence joins TRBV29-1 and TRBJ1-1; possibly TRBD1 for D (5 bases). Germline V CDR1 and CDR2: SQVTM, ANQGSEA. The V end was cut by 7 bases, the J end by 2 bases, with 11 bases between. The CDR3 extends over 12 amino acids. The CDR3 reads CSASGLNTEAFL. The CDR3 DNA is TGCAGCGCTTCGGGACTCAACACTGAAGCTTTCTTG.

This clone was seen more than once but under ten times. J is TRBJ2-5 and V is TRBV11-2; maybe TRBD2 (6 bases). Germline V gene sequence: CDR1 SGHAT, CDR2 FQNNGV. The CDR3 covers 15 residues. The V end lost 5 bases, the J end lost 5 bases, and 18 bases lay between the germline ends. CDR3 DNA sequence: TGTGCCAGCAGCCCTCTCCCCAAACGGGGGGAGACCCAGTACTTC. The encoded protein is CASSPLPKRGETQYF.